The 2 T cell receptor beta chains below come from one sample, sequenced in a study of shared clonotypes between healthy human individuals. Assay: immunoSEQ multiplex PCR; the TCRdb copy retains only in-frame clones and omits some. The data hold about 700,000 clones, with 74% observed a single time. Sequencing was performed on memory CD4+ T cells sorted from blood. Subset here: CD45RA-negative fraction. The receptors were gathered from a woman in her twenties or thirties in good health.

J is TRBJ2-3 and V is TRBV7-2; no firm D call. With 4 bases removed from V and 4 bases from J, the gap between germline ends came to 15 bases. This CDR3 spans 15 amino acids. The germline CDR1 and CDR2 sequences are SGHTA and FQGNSA. CDR3 amino acids: CASSSTTLLSDTQYF. DNA for the CDR3: TGTGCCAGCAGCTCGACGACCTTACTCTCAGATACGCAGTATTTT.

V is TRBV11-3 and J is TRBJ2-7; D not resolved. The CDR3 is 11 amino acids. The germline V gene has CDR1 SGHNT and CDR2 YENEEA. V was cut by 1 base and J by 7 bases, with 5 bases left in between. The CDR3 sequence: CASSLGSEQYF. CDR3 DNA sequence: TGTGCCAGCAGCTTAGGCTCTGAGCAGTACTTC.